Following are 21 T cell receptor beta chains from one sample sequenced in a study of T cell repertoires in cytomegalovirus infection. For these receptors, no antigen is known. TCRdb redid the calling of the reads with MiXCR, one entry per CDR3 protein. The sample carries 110,000 to 150,000 distinct CDR3 sequences, about 31% recorded once. The specimen comprised CD8+ T cells from cultured PBMCs, sampled from culture after CMV antigen stimulation. These receptors all stem from a human donor in good health (CMV status not recorded). Some clones in this sample may be carry-over from other donors' samples.

The J gene is TRBJ1-2, the V gene TRBV4-1; D remains unclear. CDR3 length equals 13 residues. Trimming removed 1 base from V and 8 bases from J, with 11 bases in between. The germline V gene has CDR1 MGHRA and CDR2 YSYEKL. The CDR3 here is CASSQGPGEGYTF. Here the CDR3 DNA reads TGCGCCAGCAGCCAAGGTCCGGGTGAGGGCTACACCTTC.

The chain joins TRBV12-3 or TRBV12-4 to TRBJ2-3; D might be TRBD1 (5 bases). There are 14 residues in the CDR3. Deletions cut 4 bases from V and 7 bases from J, with 15 bases between. The CDR3 is CASSSSPRAHTQYF. Here the CDR3 DNA reads TGTGCCAGCAGTTCCTCACCCAGGGCCCATACGCAGTATTTT.

This chain uses TRBV20-1 with TRBJ1-2; 8 bases match TRBD1. The CDR3 is 11 residues long. Trimming took 6 bases from V and 9 from J; bases not matched to a gene: 6. The germline V gene has CDR1 DFQATT and CDR2 SNEGSKA (reference sequence). CDR3 residues: CSAPTGVSYTF. The CDR3 DNA is TGCAGTGCCCCGACAGGGGTTAGCTACACCTTC.

The chain combines TRBV6-6 with TRBJ2-1; D may match TRBD1 or TRBD2 (6 bases each). The CDR3 is 14 amino acids. The germline V and J ends were trimmed by 2 bases and 7 bases, with 12 bases remaining between them. Germline V CDR1 and CDR2: MNHNY, SVGAGI (reference sequence). The CDR3 sequence: CASSYGGQWNEQFF. CDR3 coding DNA: TGTGCCAGCAGTTACGGGGGGCAGTGGAATGAGCAGTTCTTC.

V gene TRBV27 combines with J gene TRBJ1-1, with a weak D call TRBD1 (5 bases). V lost 5 bases and J lost 3, with 16 bases in between. Germline CDR1 is MNHEY and CDR2 is SMNVEV (reference sequence). The CDR3 is 15 amino acids. The CDR3 bases are TGTGCCAGCAGTCCCTCAGGGCGAGGGGACACTGAAGCTTTCTTT. It yields the protein CASSPSGRGDTEAFF.

V usage is TRBV12-3 or TRBV12-4 and J usage is TRBJ2-1, with D tentatively TRBD1 (6 bases). The CDR3 is made up of 15 amino acids. Trimming left V 5 bases short and J 4 bases short, with 15 bases between. In DNA form, the CDR3 reads TGTGCCAGCAGTGGCGAGGGGACACAATACAATGAGCAGTTCTTC. Its protein product is CASSGEGTQYNEQFF.

CDR3 nucleotide sequence: TGTGCCAGCAGCCCACCCGGACAGGGTAACACCGGGGAGCTGTTTTTT. It yields the protein CASSPPGQGNTGELFF. The J gene is TRBJ2-2, the V gene TRBV7-3; 8 bases are shared with TRBD1. CDR1 is SGHTA and CDR2 is FQGTGA in the germline V gene. This CDR3 has 16 residues. Unmatched junction bases numbered 7, after V lost 5 bases and J lost 2 bases.

The rearrangement joins TRBV15 to TRBJ2-7; 10 bases match TRBD2. With V trimmed by 4 bases and J by 4 bases, 4 bases remained unmatched. Germline lookup yields CDR1 LNHNV and CDR2 YYDKDF (reference sequence). The CDR3 is 14 amino acids. CDR3 sequence (DNA): TGTGCCACCAGCAAAGCGGGGGGGAGTTACGAGCAGTACTTC. Translating gives CATSKAGGSYEQYF.

This clonotype was counted a few times. V and J are TRBV2 and TRBJ1-1; D is perhaps TRBD1 (5 bases). The germline CDR1 and CDR2 sequences are SNHLY and FYNNEI. The CDR3 length is 13 residues. V lost 3 bases and J 4 bases, leaving 9 bases between the germline ends. The CDR3 spells CASSDPGSTEAFF. The CDR3, as DNA: TGTGCCAGCAGTGATCCAGGGAGCACTGAAGCTTTCTTT.

The chain employs TRBV7-9 and TRBJ2-7; D tentatively reads TRBD1 or TRBD2 (5 bases each). Deletions cut 5 bases from V and 7 bases from J, with 21 bases between. Germline V lookup: CDR1 SEHNR, CDR2 FQNEAQ (reference sequence). This CDR3 region has 15 residues. CDR3 loop: CASSPSGTSAREQYF. The CDR3 nucleotides are TGTGCCAGCAGCCCTTCCGGGACCTCCGCTAGAGAGCAGTACTTC. The full variable domain, in which reference TRBV7-9 and TRBJ2-7 provide the parts outside the CDR3, is DTGVSQNPRHKITKRGQNVTFRCDPISEHNRLYWYRQTLGQGPEFLTYFQNEAQLEKSRLLSDRFSAERPKGSFSTLEIQRTEQGDSAMYLCASSPSGTSAREQYFGPGTRLTVT.

The sample holds a few counts of this clonotype. The J gene is TRBJ2-7, the V gene TRBV7-8, with D tentatively TRBD1 (6 bases). The CDR3 consists of 15 residues. V was trimmed by 2 bases and J by 2 bases, leaving 13 bases between them. CDR1 and CDR2 (germline): SGHVS, FQNEAQ. CDR3 sequence reads: CASSLRDTSTYEQYF. DNA of the CDR3: TGTGCCAGCAGCTTACGGGACACCTCCACCTACGAGCAGTACTTC.

The chain couples TRBV12-3 or TRBV12-4 to TRBJ1-5; D possibly corresponds to TRBD1 (5 bases). This CDR3 is built from 15 residues. V shed 6 bases and J shed 6 bases, with 18 bases lying between them. CDR3 residues: CASSLPPAGSQPQHF. The CDR3 DNA sequence: TGTGCCAGCAGCCTGCCCCCGGCAGGGAGTCAGCCCCAGCATTTT.

This clonotype has at least ten counts. This sequence joins TRBV4-2 and TRBJ1-1; tentative D call: TRBD1 (6 bases). Trimming shortened V by 3 bases and J by 4 bases, and 12 bases separated the two germline ends. CDR1 is LGHNA and CDR2 is YNFKEQ in the germline V gene. The length of the CDR3 is 14 residues. CDR3 in amino acids: CASSHYRESTEAFF. The CDR3 DNA reads as TGTGCCAGCAGCCATTACAGGGAGAGCACTGAAGCTTTCTTT.

This chain joins TRBV20-1 and TRBJ1-1; no definite D call. Germline assignment: CDR1 DFQATT and CDR2 SNEGSKA (reference sequence). The CDR3 runs to 10 residues. The CDR3 sequence: CSGRYTEAFF. CDR3 DNA: TGCAGCGGAAGGTACACTGAAGCTTTCTTT.

The rearrangement joins TRBV25-1 to TRBJ2-2, with a possible D match to TRBD1 (6 bases). Germline CDR1 is MGHDK and CDR2 is SYGVNS. Trimming took 1 base from V and 6 from J, leaving 12 bases between them. This CDR3 is 15 amino acids long. The CDR3 loop reads CASSESGVEAGELFF. For the CDR3, the DNA is TGTGCCAGCAGTGAATCAGGGGTTGAAGCCGGGGAGCTGTTTTTT. Combining the CDR3 with reference TRBV25-1 and TRBJ2-2 gives the whole variable domain EADIYQTPRYLVIGTGKKITLECSQTMGHDKMYWYQQDPGMELHLIHYSYGVNSTEKGDLSSESTVSRIRTEHFPLTLESARPSHTSQYLCASSESGVEAGELFFGEGSRLTVL.

This clonotype was detected only a few times. The V call is TRBV20-1, the J call TRBJ1-5, with 8 bases lining up with TRBD1. Germline CDR1 DFQATT, CDR2 SNEGSKA (reference sequence). The V gene end was trimmed by 6 bases and the J gene end by 7 bases; junction bases not matched to a gene: 8. This CDR3 spans 13 amino acids. The CDR3 here is CSALDRGAQPQHF. CDR3 coding DNA: TGCAGTGCCCTCGACAGGGGTGCCCAGCCCCAGCATTTT.

This clonotype was observed a single time. This chain connects TRBV4-2 to TRBJ2-3; perhaps TRBD2 as D (6 bases). The germline V and J ends were trimmed by 3 bases and 4 bases, with 20 bases remaining between them. The CDR3 loop spans 17 amino acids. Germline V lookup: CDR1 LGHNA, CDR2 YNFKEQ. The CDR3 loop reads CASSHPVGGMVADTQYF. CDR3 in DNA: TGTGCCAGCAGCCACCCGGTTGGGGGGATGGTTGCAGATACGCAGTATTTT.

The sample holds a few counts of this clonotype. V gene TRBV7-6 combines with J gene TRBJ1-1, with D hard to call. Germline lookup yields CDR1 SGHVS and CDR2 FNYEAQ. V shed 5 bases and J shed 5 bases, with 15 bases lying between them. There are 14 residues in the CDR3. The CDR3 region has the DNA TGTGCCAGCAGCCTAGACACGGTGTGGACTGAAGCTTTCTTT. Its translation: CASSLDTVWTEAFF.

This clonotype was detected only a few times. This chain connects TRBV7-6 to TRBJ2-1; the D gene could be TRBD1 or TRBD2 (5 bases each). Germline CDR1 SGHVS, CDR2 FNYEAQ. This CDR3 spans 14 amino acids. The germline V and J ends were trimmed by 3 bases and 8 bases, with 14 bases remaining between them. CDR3 protein: CASSLGTSSHEQFF. CDR3 nucleotide sequence: TGTGCCAGCAGCTTGGGGACCTCGTCCCATGAGCAGTTCTTC.

V gene TRBV27 combines with J gene TRBJ1-5; maybe TRBD1 (5 bases). The CDR3 has 14 amino acids. CDR1 MNHEY and CDR2 SMNVEV come from the germline V gene (reference sequence). The V end was cut by 6 bases, the J end by 4 bases, with 13 bases between. As DNA, the CDR3 is TGTGCCAGCAGCCCGGGACGGGGGAATCAGCCCCAGCATTTT. It translates to CASSPGRGNQPQHF.

The chain couples TRBV9 to TRBJ1-4; 8 bases align to TRBD1. The germline CDR1 and CDR2 sequences are SGDLS and YYNGEE. The junction had 6 bases not matched to a gene; V was cut back by 1 base and J by 7 bases. The length of the CDR3 is 15 residues. CDR3 DNA: TGTGCCAGCAGCGTATCGCAGGGGGCGGTTGAAAAACTGTTTTTT. It yields the protein CASSVSQGAVEKLFF. The full variable domain, completed using reference TRBV9 and TRBJ1-4, is DSGVTQTPKHLITATGQRVTLRCSPRSGDLSVYWYQQSLDQGLQFLIQYYNGEERAKGNILERFSAQQFPDLHSELNLSSLELGDSALYFCASSVSQGAVEKLFFGSGTQLSVL.